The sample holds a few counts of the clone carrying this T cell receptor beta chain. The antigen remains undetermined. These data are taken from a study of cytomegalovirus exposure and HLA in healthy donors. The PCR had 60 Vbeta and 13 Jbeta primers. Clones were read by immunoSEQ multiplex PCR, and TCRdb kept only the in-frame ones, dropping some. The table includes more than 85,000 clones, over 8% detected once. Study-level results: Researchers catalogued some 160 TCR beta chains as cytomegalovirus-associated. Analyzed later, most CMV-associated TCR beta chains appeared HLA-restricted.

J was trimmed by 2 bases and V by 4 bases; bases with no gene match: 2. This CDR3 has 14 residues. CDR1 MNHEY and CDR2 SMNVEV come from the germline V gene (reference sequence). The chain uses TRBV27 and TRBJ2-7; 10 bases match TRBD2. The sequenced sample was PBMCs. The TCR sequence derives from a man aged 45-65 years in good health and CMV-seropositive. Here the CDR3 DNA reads TGTGCCAGCAGTTGGACTAGCGGCACCTACGAGCAGTACTTC. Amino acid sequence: CASSWTSGTYEQYF.